This T cell receptor beta chain came from a study of cytomegalovirus exposure and HLA in healthy donors. There are 15 residues in the CDR3. V dropped 1 base and J dropped 2; count of bases not matched to a gene: 5. In germline, CDR1 is LNHDA, CDR2 SQIVND (reference sequence). Primers for the PCR totalled 60 Vbeta and 13 Jbeta. Generated by immunoSEQ multiplex PCR, the TCRdb table keeps only in-frame clones and is missing some. The sample has approximately 150,000 clones, around three quarters seen once. The chain is built from TRBV19 and TRBJ2-7; 7 bases are a match to TRBD1. What was sequenced was PBMCs. This sequence was found in a woman aged 35 to 49 in good health and CMV-seronegative. The CDR3 here is CASSIATQGTYEQYF. CDR3 nucleotide sequence: TGTGCCAGTAGTATAGCAACACAGGGGACCTACGAGCAGTACTTC. The whole variable domain, remainder taken from reference TRBV19 and TRBJ2-7, is DGGITQSPKYLFRKEGQNVTLSCEQNLNHDAMYWYRQDPGQGLRLIYYSQIVNDFQKGDIAEGYSVSREKKESFPLTVTSAQKNPTAFYLCASSIATQGTYEQYFGPGTRLTVT.